This TCR beta chain derives from a study of blood T cell repertoires in COVID-19. About the study: The United States, Italy and Spain were the sources of the acute and convalescent COVID-19 samples. From T cells, B-cell-depleted T cells, or PBMCs came the material, which was cDNA or gDNA.

V shed 0 bases and J shed 7 bases, with 13 bases lying between them. Germline lookup yields CDR1 SEHNR and CDR2 FQNEAQ (reference sequence). The CDR3 runs to 15 residues. This clone was recorded only once. Authors' analysis steps: For nucleated cells, counts were estimated from reference gene primer amplification. Clones were read by immunoSEQ multiplex PCR, and TCRdb kept only the in-frame ones, dropping some. Clone size and V and J calls were adopted from that table, with D and trimming inferred from the DNA. This table has roughly 43,000 clones, about two thirds appearing once. The V gene is TRBV7-9, the J gene TRBJ1-3, with D uncertain. The clonotype comes from a man at least 80 years old with acute or convalescent COVID-19. Sequenced input: peripheral blood. The DNA for the CDR3 is TGTGCCAGCAGCTTAGCGGTGGCGGGTGGCAACACCATATATTTT. It translates to CASSLAVAGGNTIYF. Using reference TRBV7-9 and TRBJ1-3 for the parts outside the CDR3, the full variable domain is DTGVSQNPRHKITKRGQNVTFRCDPISEHNRLYWYRQTLGQGPEFLTYFQNEAQLEKSRLLSDRFSAERPKGSFSTLEIQRTEQGDSAMYLCASSLAVAGGNTIYFGEGSWLTVV.